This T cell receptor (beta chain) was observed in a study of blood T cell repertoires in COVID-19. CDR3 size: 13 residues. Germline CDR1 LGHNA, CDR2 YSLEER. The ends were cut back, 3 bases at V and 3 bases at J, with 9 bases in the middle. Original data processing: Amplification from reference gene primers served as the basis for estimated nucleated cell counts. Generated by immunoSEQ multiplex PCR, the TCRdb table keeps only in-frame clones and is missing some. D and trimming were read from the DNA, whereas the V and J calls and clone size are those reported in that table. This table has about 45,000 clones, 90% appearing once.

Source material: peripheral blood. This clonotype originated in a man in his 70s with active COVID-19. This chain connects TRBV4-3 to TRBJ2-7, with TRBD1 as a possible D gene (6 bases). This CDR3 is CASSHTGIYEQYF. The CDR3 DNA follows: TGCGCCAGCAGCCATACAGGGATCTACGAGCAGTACTTC.